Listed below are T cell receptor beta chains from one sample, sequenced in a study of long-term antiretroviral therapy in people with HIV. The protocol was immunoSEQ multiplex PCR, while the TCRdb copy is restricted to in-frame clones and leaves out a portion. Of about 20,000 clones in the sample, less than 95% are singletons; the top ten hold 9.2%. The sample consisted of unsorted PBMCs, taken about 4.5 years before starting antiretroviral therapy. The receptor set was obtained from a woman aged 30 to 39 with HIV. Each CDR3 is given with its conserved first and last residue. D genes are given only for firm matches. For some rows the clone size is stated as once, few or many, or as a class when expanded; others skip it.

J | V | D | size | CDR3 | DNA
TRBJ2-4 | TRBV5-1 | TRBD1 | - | CASSLGTGGSIQYF | TGCGCCAGCAGCTTAGGGACAGGGGGTAGCATTCAGTACTTC
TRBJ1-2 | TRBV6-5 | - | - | CASSYSAGNNYGYTF | TGTGCCAGCAGTTACTCGGCAGGGAATAACTATGGCTACACCTTC
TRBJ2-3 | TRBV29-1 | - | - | CSVVGGTQYF | TGCAGCGTTGTAGGGGGTACGCAGTATTTT
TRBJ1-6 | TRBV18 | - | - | CASSQGGNSPLHF | TGTGCCAGCTCACAGGGAGGGAATTCACCCCTCCACTTT
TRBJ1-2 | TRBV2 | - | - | CASSGQGIHLYGYTF | TGTGCCAGCAGTGGCCAGGGCATCCACCTCTATGGCTACACCTTC
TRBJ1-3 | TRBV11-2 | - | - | CASSLVEGNTIYF | TGTGCCAGCAGCTTAGTCGAGGGAAACACCATATATTTT
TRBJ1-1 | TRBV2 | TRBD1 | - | CASKKTGVNTEAFF | TGTGCCAGCAAGAAGACAGGGGTGAACACTGAAGCTTTCTTT
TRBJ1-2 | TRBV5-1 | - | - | CASSTSNYGYTF | TGCGCCAGCAGCACCAGCAACTATGGCTACACCTTC
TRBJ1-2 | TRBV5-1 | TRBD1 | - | CASSSGQGGTIAYGYTF | TGCGCCAGCAGCTCCGGACAGGGGGGGACTATCGCCTATGGCTACACCTTC
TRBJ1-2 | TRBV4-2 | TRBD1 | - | CASSQVQGADLDYGYTF | TGTGCCAGCAGCCAAGTACAGGGGGCAGATTTGGACTATGGCTACACCTTC
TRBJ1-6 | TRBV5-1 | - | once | CASSRPGLDYNSPLHF | TGCGCCAGCAGCCGACCGGGATTAGACTATAATTCACCCCTCCACTTT
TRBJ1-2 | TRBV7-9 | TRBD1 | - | CASSSGRPGQGDGYTF | TGTGCCAGCAGCTCCGGACGACCGGGACAGGGTGACGGCTACACCTTC
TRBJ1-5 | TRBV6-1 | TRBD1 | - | CASSDDGTVHRRDSNQPQHF | TGTGCCAGCAGTGACGACGGGACAGTTCACCGAAGGGATAGCAATCAGCCCCAGCATTTT
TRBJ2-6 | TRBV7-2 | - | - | CASSLDPPLGSSGANVLTF | TGTGCCAGCAGCTTGGATCCGCCGCTTGGGTCCTCTGGGGCCAACGTCCTGACTTTC
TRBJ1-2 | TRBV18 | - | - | CASSPHPYHRTYNYGYTF | TGTGCCAGCTCACCCCACCCCTACCACCGGACCTATAACTATGGCTACACCTTC
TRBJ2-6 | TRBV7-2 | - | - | CASSGVSGANVLTF | TGTGCCAGCTCCGGGGTCTCTGGGGCCAACGTCCTGACTTTC
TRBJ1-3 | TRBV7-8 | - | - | CASSPSGISGNTIYF | TGTGCCAGCAGCCCTAGTGGGATCTCTGGAAACACCATATATTTT
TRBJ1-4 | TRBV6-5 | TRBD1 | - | CASSQDREKMKLFF | TGTGCCAGCAGCCAAGACAGGGAAAAGATGAAACTGTTTTTT
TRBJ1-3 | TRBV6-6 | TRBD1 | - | CASSTRDRTSGNTIYF | TGTGCCAGCAGTACACGGGACAGGACCTCTGGAAACACCATATATTTT
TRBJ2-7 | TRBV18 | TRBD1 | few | CASSPASGGLYEQYF | TGTGCCAGCTCACCCGCTTCAGGGGGCCTCTACGAGCAGTACTTC